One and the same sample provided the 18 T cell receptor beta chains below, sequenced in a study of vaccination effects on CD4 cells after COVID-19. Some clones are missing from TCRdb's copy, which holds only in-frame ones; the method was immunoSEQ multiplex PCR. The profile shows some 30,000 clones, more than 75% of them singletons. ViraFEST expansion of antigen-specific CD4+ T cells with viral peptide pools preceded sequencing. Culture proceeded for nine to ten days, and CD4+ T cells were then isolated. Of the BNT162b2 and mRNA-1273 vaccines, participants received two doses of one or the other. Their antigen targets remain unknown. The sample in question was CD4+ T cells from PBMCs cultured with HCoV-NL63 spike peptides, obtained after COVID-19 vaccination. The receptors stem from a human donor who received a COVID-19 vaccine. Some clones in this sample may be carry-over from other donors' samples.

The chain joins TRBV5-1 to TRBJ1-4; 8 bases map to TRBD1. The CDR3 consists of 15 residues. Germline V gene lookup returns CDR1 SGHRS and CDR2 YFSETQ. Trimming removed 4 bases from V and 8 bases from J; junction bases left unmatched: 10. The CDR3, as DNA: TGCGCCAGCAGCCTAGGACAGGGAGGAAACGAAAAACTGTTTTTT. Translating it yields CASSLGQGGNEKLFF.

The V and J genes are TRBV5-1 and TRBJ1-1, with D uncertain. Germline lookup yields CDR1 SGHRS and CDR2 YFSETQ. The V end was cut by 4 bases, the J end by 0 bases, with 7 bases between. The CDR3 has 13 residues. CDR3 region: CASSASLNTEAFF. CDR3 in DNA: TGCGCCAGCAGCGCGAGCCTGAACACTGAAGCTTTCTTT.

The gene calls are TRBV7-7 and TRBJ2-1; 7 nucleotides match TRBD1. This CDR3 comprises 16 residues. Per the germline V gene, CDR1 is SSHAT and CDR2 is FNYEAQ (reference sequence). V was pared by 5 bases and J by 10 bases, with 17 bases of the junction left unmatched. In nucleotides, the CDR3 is TGTGCCAGCAGCCTAACCACCATCGGCAGGGGGTCAGAGCAGTTCTTC. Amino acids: CASSLTTIGRGSEQFF.

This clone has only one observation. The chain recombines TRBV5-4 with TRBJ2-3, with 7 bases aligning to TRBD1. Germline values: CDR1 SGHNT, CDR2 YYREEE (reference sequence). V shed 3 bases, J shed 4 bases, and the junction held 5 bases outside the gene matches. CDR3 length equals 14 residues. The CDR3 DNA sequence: TGTGCCAGCAGCTCTCAGACAGGGTCAGATACGCAGTATTTT. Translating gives CASSSQTGSDTQYF.

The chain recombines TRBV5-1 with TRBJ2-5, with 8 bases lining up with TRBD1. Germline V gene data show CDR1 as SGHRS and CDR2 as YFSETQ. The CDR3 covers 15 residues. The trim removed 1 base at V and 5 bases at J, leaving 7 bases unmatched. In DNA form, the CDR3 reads TGCGCCAGCAGCTTGTTTCAGGGGGCAGTTGAGACCCAGTACTTC. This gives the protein CASSLFQGAVETQYF. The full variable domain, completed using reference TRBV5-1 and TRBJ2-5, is KAGVTQTPRYLIKTRGQQVTLSCSPISGHRSVSWYQQTPGQGLQFLFEYFSETQRNKGNFPGRFSGRQFSNSRSEMNVSTLELGDSALYLCASSLFQGAVETQYFGPGTRLLVL.

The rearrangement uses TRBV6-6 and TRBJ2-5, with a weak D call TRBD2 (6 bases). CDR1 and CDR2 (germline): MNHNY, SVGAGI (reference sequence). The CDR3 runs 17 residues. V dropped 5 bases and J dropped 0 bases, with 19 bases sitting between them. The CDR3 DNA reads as TGTGCCAGCAGTCAGCAGCCTGCCGGGAGCTACCAAGAGACCCAGTACTTC. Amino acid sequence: CASSQQPAGSYQETQYF.

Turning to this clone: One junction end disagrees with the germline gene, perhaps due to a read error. In nucleotides, the CDR3 is TGTGCCAGCAGCTCCCATGGACCTACCGAGGAGCTGTTTTTT. This sequence encodes CASSSHGPTEELFF. V usage is TRBV9 and J usage is TRBJ2-2; D is unresolved. Germline V lookup: CDR1 SGDLS, CDR2 YYNGEE. The CDR3 contains 14 residues.

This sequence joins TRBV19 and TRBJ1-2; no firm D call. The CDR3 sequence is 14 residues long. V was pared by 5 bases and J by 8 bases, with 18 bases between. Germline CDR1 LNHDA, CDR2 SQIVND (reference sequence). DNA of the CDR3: TGTGCCAGTAGTCCCGGGCTGGACGGTTGGGGCTACACCTTC. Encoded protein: CASSPGLDGWGYTF.

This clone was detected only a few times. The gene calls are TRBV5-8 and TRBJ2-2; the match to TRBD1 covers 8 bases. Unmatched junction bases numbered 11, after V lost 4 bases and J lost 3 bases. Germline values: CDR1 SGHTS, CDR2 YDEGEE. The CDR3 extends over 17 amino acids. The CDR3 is CASSLSRGQDHTGELFF. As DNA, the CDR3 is TGTGCCAGCAGCCTCAGTCGGGGACAGGACCACACCGGGGAGCTGTTTTTT.

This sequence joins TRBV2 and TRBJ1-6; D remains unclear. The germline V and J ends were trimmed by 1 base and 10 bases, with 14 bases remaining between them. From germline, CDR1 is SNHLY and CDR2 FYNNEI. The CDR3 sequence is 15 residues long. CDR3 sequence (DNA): TGTGCCAGCAGTGAAGGGGTCGGATTGCGGTCACCCCTCCACTTT. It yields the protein CASSEGVGLRSPLHF. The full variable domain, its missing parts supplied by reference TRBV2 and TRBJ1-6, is EPEVTQTPSHQVTQMGQEVILRCVPISNHLYFYWYRQILGQKVEFLVSFYNNEISEKSEIFDDQFSVERPDGSNFTLKIRSTKLEDSAMYFCASSEGVGLRSPLHFGNGTRLTVT.

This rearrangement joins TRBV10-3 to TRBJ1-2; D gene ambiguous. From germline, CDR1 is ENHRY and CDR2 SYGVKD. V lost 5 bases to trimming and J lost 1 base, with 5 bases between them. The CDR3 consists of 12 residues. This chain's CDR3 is CAISPDNYGYTF. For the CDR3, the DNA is TGTGCCATCAGTCCTGATAACTATGGCTACACCTTC.

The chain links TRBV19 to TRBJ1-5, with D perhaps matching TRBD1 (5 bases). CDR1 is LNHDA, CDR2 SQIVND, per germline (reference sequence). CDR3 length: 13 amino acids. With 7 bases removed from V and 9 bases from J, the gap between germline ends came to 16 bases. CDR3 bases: TGTGCCAGTACGGGGACCCGGAGTGGGCCCCAGCATTTT. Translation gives CASTGTRSGPQHF. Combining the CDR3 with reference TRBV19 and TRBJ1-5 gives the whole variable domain DGGITQSPKYLFRKEGQNVTLSCEQNLNHDAMYWYRQDPGQGLRLIYYSQIVNDFQKGDIAEGYSVSREKKESFPLTVTSAQKNPTAFYLCASTGTRSGPQHFGDGTRLSIL.

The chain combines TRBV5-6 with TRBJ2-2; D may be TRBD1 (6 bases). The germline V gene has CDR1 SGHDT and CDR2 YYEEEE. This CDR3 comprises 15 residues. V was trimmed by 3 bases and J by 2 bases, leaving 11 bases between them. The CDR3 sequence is CASSSGTINTGELFF. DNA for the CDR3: TGTGCCAGCAGCTCCGGGACAATAAACACCGGGGAGCTGTTTTTT.

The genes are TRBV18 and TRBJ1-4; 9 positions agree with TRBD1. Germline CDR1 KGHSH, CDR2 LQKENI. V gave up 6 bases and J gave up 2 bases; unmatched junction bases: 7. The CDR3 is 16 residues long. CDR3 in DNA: TGTGCCAGCTCCAAGGACAGGGGTAGCACTAATGAAAAACTGTTTTTT. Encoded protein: CASSKDRGSTNEKLFF.

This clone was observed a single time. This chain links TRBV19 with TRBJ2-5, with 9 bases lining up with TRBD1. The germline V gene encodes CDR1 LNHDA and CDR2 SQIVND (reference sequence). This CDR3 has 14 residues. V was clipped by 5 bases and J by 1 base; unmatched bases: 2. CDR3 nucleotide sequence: TGTGCCAGTAGTGGGACAGGGAGCCAAGAGACCCAGTACTTC. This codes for CASSGTGSQETQYF.

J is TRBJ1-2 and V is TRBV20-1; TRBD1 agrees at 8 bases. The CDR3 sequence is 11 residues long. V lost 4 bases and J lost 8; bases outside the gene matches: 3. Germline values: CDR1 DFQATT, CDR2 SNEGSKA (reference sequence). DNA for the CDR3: TGCAGTGCTACAGGGGGCCGCGGCTACACCTTC. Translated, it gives CSATGGRGYTF.

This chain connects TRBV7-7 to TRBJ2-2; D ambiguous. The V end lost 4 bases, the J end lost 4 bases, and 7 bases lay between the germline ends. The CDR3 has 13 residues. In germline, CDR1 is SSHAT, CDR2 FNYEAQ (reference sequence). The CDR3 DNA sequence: TGTGCCAGCAGCTATCTAGGCACCGGGGAGCTGTTTTTT. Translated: CASSYLGTGELFF.

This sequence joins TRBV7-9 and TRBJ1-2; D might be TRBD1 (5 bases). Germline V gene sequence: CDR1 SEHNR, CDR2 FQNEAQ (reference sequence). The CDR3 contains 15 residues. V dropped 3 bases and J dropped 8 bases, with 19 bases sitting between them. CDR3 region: CASSFEVPGPGGYTF. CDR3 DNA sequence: TGTGCCAGCAGCTTCGAGGTGCCGGGGCCGGGAGGCTACACCTTC.